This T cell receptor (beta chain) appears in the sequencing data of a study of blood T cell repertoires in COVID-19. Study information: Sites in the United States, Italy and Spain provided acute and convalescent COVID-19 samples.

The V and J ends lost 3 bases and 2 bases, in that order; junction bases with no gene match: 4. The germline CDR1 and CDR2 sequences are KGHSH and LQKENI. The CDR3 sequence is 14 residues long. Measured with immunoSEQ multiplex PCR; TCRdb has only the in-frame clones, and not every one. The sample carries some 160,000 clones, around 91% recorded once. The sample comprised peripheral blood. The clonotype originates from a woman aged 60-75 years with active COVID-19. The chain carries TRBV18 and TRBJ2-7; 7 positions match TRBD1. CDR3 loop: CASSPSQGAYEQYF. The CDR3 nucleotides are TGTGCCAGCTCACCCTCGCAGGGGGCCTACGAGCAGTACTTC. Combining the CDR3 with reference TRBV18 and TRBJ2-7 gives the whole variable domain NAGVMQNPRHLVRRRGQEARLRCSPMKGHSHVYWYRQLPEEGLKFMVYLQKENIIDESGMPKERFSAEFPKEGPSILRIQQVVRGDSAAYFCASSPSQGAYEQYFGPGTRLTVT.